Listed here are 9 T cell receptor beta chains from one sample, sequenced in a study of T cells in Graves' hyperthyroidism and ophthalmopathy. The CDR3 regions of TCR beta were amplified from RNA transcripts. The study used the HTBI primer set for a first-round RT-PCR of the TCR CDR3. One entry per CDR3 protein, called by TCRdb with MiXCR from the multiplex PCR reads. The profile shows under 450,000 distinct CDR3 sequences, about 18% of them singletons. Sequenced: blood. The receptors were gathered from a woman in her 30s with Graves' hyperthyroidism that later progressed to Graves' ophthalmopathy.

This clonotype was picked up a small number of times. This chain connects TRBV24-1 to TRBJ1-5; TRBD1 is a possible D gene (5 bases). The V gene lost 9 bases and the J gene lost 5 bases, with 13 bases spanning the gap. From germline, CDR1 is KGHDR and CDR2 SFDVKD. The CDR3 is made up of 13 amino acids. CDR3 in amino acids: CATSIGGDQPQHF. CDR3 bases: TGTGCCACCTCAATCGGGGGAGATCAGCCCCAGCATTTT.

The chain has TRBV19 and TRBJ2-1; the match to TRBD2 covers 12 bases. Looked up from germline, CDR1 is LNHDA and CDR2 is SQIVND (reference sequence). V lost 8 bases and J lost 4; bases outside the gene matches: 15. This CDR3 is built from 18 residues. Here the CDR3 DNA reads TGTGCCAGTTCCCACGGACTAGCGGGATTGAACCCTTACAATGAGCAGTTCTTC. It specifies CASSHGLAGLNPYNEQFF.

The rearrangement uses TRBV20-1 and TRBJ1-2; 12 nucleotides align to TRBD1. Germline CDR1 DFQATT, CDR2 SNEGSKA (reference sequence). The CDR3 has 14 residues. Trimming took 0 bases from V and 7 from J; bases not matched to a gene: 3. The CDR3 protein is CSARDSGQGAGYTF. The CDR3 coding sequence is TGCAGTGCTAGAGATTCGGGACAGGGGGCTGGCTACACCTTC.

The chain recombines TRBV19 with TRBJ1-4, with D hard to call. CDR3 length: 19 amino acids. Germline-derived CDR1 and CDR2 are LNHDA and SQIVND (reference sequence). V was clipped by 0 bases and J by 0 bases, with 17 bases between them. Here the CDR3 DNA reads TGTGCCAGTAGTATAGATGCCCGTCGGATAATTGCAACTAATGAAAAACTGTTTTTT. Translating gives CASSIDARRIIATNEKLFF.

This clonotype was seen ten or more times. This rearrangement joins TRBV2 to TRBJ1-6; 8 bases match TRBD1. Trimming at V came to 2 bases and at J to 5 bases, leaving 8 bases not matched to a gene. The CDR3 contains 17 residues. The germline gives CDR1 SNHLY, CDR2 FYNNEI. CDR3 amino acids: CASSELGQGADNSPLHF. The CDR3 nucleotides read TGTGCCAGCAGTGAACTCGGGCAGGGGGCAGATAATTCACCCCTCCACTTT. The variable domain in full, completed from reference TRBV2 and TRBJ1-6, reads EPEVTQTPSHQVTQMGQEVILRCVPISNHLYFYWYRQILGQKVEFLVSFYNNEISEKSEIFDDQFSVERPDGSNFTLKIRSTKLEDSAMYFCASSELGQGADNSPLHFGNGTRLTVT.

This clonotype has at least ten counts. The genes are TRBV28 and TRBJ1-2, with a tentative D call TRBD1 (6 bases). Germline CDR1 MDHEN, CDR2 SYDVKM. This CDR3 is 12 amino acids long. Trimming cost V 2 bases and J 13 bases, with 14 bases left between them. The CDR3 here is CASSLNPGDSTF. The CDR3 coding sequence is TGTGCCAGCAGTTTAAATCCAGGGGATAGCACCTTC.

The table lists this clonotype with many counts. The rearrangement uses TRBV27 and TRBJ1-6, with a tentative D call TRBD1 (5 bases). The CDR3 is 14 amino acids. V lost 4 bases and J 13 bases, leaving 17 bases between the germline ends. The germline V gene has CDR1 MNHEY and CDR2 SMNVEV (reference sequence). CDR3 sequence reads: CASSSNEDRGPLHF. CDR3 DNA sequence: TGTGCCAGCAGTTCCAATGAGGACCGGGGCCCCCTCCACTTT.

This clonotype was counted many times. The rearrangement uses TRBV6-2 or TRBV6-3 and TRBJ1-6; possibly TRBD1 for D (5 bases). The CDR3 spans 14 residues. Germline lookup yields CDR1 MNHEY and CDR2 SVGEGT. Trimming shortened V by 10 bases and J by 7 bases, and 17 bases separated the two germline ends. The CDR3 loop reads CATSAGTGNSPLHF. For the CDR3, the DNA is TGTGCCACCTCAGCGGGGACGGGGAATTCACCCCTCCACTTT.

This clonotype was picked up many times. One end of the junction fails to match germline, which may point to a read error. The chain uses TRBV3-1 and TRBJ2-3; TRBD1 matches at 8 bases. Germline assignment: CDR1 LGHDT and CDR2 YNNKEL (reference sequence). The CDR3 is 16 amino acids. The CDR3 DNA reads TGTGCCAGCAGTCAAGGACAGGGAACGGCTGCAGATACGCAGTATTTT. Protein sequence: CASSQGQGTAADTQYF.